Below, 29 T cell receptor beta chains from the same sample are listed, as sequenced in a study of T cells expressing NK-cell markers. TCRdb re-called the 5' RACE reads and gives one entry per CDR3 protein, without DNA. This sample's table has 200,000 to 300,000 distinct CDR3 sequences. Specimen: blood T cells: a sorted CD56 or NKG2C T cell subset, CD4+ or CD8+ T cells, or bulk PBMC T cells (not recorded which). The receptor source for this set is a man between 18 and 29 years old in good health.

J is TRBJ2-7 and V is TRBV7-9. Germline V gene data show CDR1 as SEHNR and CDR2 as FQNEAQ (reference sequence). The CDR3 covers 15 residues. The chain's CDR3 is CASSPNRLSSYEQYF.

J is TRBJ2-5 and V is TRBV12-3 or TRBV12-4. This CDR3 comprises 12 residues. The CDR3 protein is CASSLSIKTQYF.

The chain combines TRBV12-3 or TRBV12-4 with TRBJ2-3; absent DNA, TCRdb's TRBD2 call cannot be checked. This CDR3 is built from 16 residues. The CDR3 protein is CASSVVPGGSTDTQYF.

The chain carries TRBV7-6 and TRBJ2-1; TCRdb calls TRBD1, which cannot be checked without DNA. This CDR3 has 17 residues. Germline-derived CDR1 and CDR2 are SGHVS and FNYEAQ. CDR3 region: CASSLASRGISYNEQFF. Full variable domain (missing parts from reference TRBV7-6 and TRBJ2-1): GAGVSQSPRYKVTKRGQDVALRCDPISGHVSLYWYRQALGQGPEFLTYFNYEAQQDKSGLPNDRFSAERPEGSISTLTIQRTEQRDSAMYRCASSLASRGISYNEQFFGPGTRLTVL.

The CDR3 region is CASSFTKAANQETQYF. The chain couples TRBV7-9 to TRBJ2-5. CDR3 size: 16 residues. CDR1 and CDR2 (germline): SEHNR, FQNEAQ (reference sequence).

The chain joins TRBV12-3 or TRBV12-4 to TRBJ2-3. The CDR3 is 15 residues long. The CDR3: CASSLRASGTDTQYF.

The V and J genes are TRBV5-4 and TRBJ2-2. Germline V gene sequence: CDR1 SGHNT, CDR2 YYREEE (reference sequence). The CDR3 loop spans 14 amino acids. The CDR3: CASSDKRNTGELFF.

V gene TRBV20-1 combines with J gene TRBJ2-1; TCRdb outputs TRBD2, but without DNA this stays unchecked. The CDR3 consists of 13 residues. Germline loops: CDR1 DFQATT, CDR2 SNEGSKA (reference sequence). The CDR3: CSNRDYPWNEQFF.

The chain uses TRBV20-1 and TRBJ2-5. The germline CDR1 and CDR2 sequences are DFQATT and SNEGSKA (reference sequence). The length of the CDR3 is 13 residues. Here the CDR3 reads CSARSTDQETQYF.

CDR3 in amino acids: CACHTAGGPNEQFF. The chain recombines TRBV30 with TRBJ2-1; TCRdb's assignment of TRBD2 cannot be checked, as there is no DNA. The CDR3 is made up of 14 amino acids. CDR1 and CDR2 from the germline V gene are GTSNPN and SVGIG (reference sequence).

This CDR3 is CASGSSPYSNQPQHF. The V and J genes are TRBV12-3 or TRBV12-4 and TRBJ1-5. This CDR3 has 15 residues.

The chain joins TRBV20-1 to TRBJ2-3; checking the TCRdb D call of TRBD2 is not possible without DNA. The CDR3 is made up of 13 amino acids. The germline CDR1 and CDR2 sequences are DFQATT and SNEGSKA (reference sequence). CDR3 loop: CSARVGSADTQYF.

The CDR3 here is CASSQGPSGSGNEQFF. J is TRBJ2-1 and V is TRBV4-2; TCRdb selects TRBD2, and the lack of DNA leaves this call unchecked. Germline V CDR1 and CDR2: LGHNA, YNFKEQ. The CDR3 sequence is 16 residues long.

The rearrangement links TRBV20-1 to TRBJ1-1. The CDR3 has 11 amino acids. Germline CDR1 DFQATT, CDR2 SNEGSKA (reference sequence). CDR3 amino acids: CSAREDSEAFF.

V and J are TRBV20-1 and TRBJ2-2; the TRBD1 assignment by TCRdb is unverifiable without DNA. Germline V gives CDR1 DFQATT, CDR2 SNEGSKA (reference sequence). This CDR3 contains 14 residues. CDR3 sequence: CSARRGPGTGELFF.

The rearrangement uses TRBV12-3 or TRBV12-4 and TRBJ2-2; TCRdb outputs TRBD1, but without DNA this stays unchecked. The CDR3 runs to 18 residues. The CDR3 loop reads CASIEWDGDRGLGGELFF.

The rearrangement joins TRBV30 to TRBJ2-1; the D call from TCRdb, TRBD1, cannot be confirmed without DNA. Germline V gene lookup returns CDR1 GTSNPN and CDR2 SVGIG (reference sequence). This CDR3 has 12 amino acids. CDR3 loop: CARIGQINEQFF. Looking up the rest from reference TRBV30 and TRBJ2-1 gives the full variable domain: SQTIHQWPATLVQPVGSPLSLECTVEGTSNPNLYWYRQAAGRGLQLLFYSVGIGQISSEVPQNLSASRPQDRQFILSSKKLLLSDSGFYLCARIGQINEQFFGPGTRLTVL.

Here the CDR3 reads CSARGEVNSYEQYF. The V gene is TRBV20-1, the J gene TRBJ2-7; TCRdb gives TRBD1 as the D gene, but with no DNA this cannot be confirmed. The CDR3 runs to 14 residues. Germline CDR1 reads DFQATT; CDR2 reads SNEGSKA (reference sequence).

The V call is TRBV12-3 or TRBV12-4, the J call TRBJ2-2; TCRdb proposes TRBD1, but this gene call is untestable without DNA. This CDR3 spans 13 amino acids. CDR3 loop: CASRAQGLGELFF.

CDR3 loop: CASSRRGLRTLDTQYF. J is TRBJ2-3 and V is TRBV6-1; the TRBD2 assignment by TCRdb is unverifiable without DNA. CDR1 is MNHNS, CDR2 SASEGT, per germline. There are 16 residues in the CDR3.

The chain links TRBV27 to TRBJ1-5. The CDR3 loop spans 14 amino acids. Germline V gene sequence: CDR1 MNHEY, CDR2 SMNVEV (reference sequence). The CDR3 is CASSLFGDGQPQHF.

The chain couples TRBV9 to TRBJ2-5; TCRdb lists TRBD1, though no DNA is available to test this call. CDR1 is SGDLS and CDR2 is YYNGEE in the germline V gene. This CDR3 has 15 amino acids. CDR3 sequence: CASSRTDRAPETQYF.

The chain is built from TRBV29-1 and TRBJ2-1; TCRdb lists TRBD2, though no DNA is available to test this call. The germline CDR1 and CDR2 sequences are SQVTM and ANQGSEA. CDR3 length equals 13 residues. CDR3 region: CSVAGVPPNEQFF.

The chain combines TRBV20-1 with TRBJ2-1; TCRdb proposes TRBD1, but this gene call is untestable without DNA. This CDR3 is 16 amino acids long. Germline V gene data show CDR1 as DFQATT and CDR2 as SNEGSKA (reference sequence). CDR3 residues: CSAPDPTRGLRREQFF.

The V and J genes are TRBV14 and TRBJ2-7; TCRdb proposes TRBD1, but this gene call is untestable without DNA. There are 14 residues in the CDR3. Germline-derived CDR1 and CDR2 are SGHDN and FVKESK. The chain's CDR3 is CASSQNHRAYEQYF.

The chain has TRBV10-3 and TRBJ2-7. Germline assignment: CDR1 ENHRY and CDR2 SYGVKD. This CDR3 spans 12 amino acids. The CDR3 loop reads CAISESLREQYF.

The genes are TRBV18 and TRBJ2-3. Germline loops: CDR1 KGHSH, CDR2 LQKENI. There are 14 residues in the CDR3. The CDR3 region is CASSPAGGTDTQYF.

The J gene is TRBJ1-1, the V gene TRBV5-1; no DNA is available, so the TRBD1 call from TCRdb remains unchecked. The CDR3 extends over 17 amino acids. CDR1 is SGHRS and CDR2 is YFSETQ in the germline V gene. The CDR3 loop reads CASSSGQAVGLNTEAFF.

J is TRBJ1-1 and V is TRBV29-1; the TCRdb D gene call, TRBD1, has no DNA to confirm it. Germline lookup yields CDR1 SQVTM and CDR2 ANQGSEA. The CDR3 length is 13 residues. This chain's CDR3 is CSVRGRQNTEAFF.